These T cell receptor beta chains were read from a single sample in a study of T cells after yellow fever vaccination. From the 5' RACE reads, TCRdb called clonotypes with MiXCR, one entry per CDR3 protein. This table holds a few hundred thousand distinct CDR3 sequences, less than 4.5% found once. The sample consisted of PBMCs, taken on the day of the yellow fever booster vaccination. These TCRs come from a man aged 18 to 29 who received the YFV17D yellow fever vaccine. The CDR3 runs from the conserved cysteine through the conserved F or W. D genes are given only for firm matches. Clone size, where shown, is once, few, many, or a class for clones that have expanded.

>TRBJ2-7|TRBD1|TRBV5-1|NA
TGCGCCAGCAGCACCGGGACAGGACCTAACGCCTACGAGCAGTACTTC
CASSTGTGPNAYEQYF
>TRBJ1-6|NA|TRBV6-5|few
TGTGCCAGCAGTTTGGCCCCGGGGGGGTGGTCCTATAATTCACCCCTCCACTTT
CASSLAPGGWSYNSPLHF
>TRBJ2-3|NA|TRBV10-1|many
TGCGCCAGCAGTGAGTACGGACTCACAGATACGCAGTATTTT
CASSEYGLTDTQYF
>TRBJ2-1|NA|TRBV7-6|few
TGTGCCAGCAGCCGAGCCCAGGGGCGGTACAATGAGCAGTTCTTC
CASSRAQGRYNEQFF
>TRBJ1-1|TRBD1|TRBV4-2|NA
TGTGCCAGCGGGACAGGGTCGAACACTGAAGCTTTCTTT
CASGTGSNTEAFF
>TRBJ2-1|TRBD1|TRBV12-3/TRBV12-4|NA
TGTGCCAGCAGCGTGCAGGGGGACTACAATGAGCAGTTCTTC
CASSVQGDYNEQFF
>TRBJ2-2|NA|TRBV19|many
TGTGCCAGTAGTGGAACCGGGGAGCTGTTTTTT
CASSGTGELFF
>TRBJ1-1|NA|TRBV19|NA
TGTGCCAGTAGACCTTTCACAGGTGAAGCTTTCTTT
CASRPFTGEAFF
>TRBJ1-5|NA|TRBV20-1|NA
TGCAGTGCTGGGGAGGACAGCAAAAAGCCCCAGCATTTT
CSAGEDSKKPQHF
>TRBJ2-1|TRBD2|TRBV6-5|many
TGTGCCAGCAGTTACGGCCAGCGGGGTGGGGTTGAGCAGTTCTTC
CASSYGQRGGVEQFF
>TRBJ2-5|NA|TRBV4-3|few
TGCGCCAGCAGCCAAGAAACCCCCGGGCAGACCCAGTACTTC
CASSQETPGQTQYF
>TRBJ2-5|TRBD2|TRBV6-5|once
TGTGCCAGCAGTTCCACACCGGGACTAGCGCGGGAGACCCAGTACTTC
CASSSTPGLARETQYF
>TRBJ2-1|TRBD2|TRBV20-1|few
TGCAGTGCTAGCGGGCTAGCGGGGACCACCGGGGGCAATGAGCAGTTCTTC
CSASGLAGTTGGNEQFF
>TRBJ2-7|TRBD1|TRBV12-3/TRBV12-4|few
TGTGCCAGCAGCCTCGCACCGGGACAGGGTCTTGGCGAGCAGTACTTC
CASSLAPGQGLGEQYF
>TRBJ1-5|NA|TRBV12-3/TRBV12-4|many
TGTGCCAGCAGTTTGGAGGGCACATATCAGCCCCAGCATTTT
CASSLEGTYQPQHF
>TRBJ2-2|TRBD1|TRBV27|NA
TGTGCCAGCGGGGACAGGGTAGGACACACCGGGGAGCTGTTTTTT
CASGDRVGHTGELFF
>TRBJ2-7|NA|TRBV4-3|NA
NA
CASSQETWGQGSF
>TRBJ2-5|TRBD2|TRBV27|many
TGTGCCAGCAGACATCTAGCGGGGGAACAAGAGACCCAGTACTTC
CASRHLAGEQETQYF
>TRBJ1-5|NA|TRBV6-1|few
TGTGCCAGCAATAGACCTGGTCTTTATAGCAATCAGCCCCAGCATTTT
CASNRPGLYSNQPQHF
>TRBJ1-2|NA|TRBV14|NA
TGTGCCAGCAGCCAAATTGACAGCTATGGCTACACCTTC
CASSQIDSYGYTF
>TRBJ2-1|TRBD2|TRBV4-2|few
TGTGCCAGCAGCCATTCTCCTAGCGGGGGGGCGAGCTCCTACAATGAGCAGTTCTTC
CASSHSPSGGASSYNEQFF
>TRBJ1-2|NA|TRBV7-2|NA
TGTGCCAGCACCCCGCAACCTGGGCCGTCTGGCTACACCTTC
CASTPQPGPSGYTF
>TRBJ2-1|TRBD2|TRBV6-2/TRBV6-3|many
TGTGCCAGCAGCGGGGGGGCCGAAAATGAGCAGTTCTTC
CASSGGAENEQFF
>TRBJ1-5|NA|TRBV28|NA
TGTGCCAGCAGTTTTGGGGGTACAGTTAAGCCCCAGCATTTT
CASSFGGTVKPQHF
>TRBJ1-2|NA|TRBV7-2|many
TGTGCCAGCAGCTCACAGTCGGAGGGCTACACCTTC
CASSSQSEGYTF
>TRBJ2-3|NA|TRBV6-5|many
TGTGCCAGCCGACTGAGCGATACGCAGTATTTT
CASRLSDTQYF
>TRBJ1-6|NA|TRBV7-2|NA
TGTGCCAGCAGCTCGAACTGGTGGGGAAATTCACCCCTCCACTTT
CASSSNWWGNSPLHF
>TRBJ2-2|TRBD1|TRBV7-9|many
TGTGCCAGCAGCTTGGGACAGGGACGGCGGGAGCTGTTTTTT
CASSLGQGRRELFF
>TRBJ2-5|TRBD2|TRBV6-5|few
TGTGCCAGCAGTTATTGGGCTAGCGGAAAAGAGACCCAGTACTTC
CASSYWASGKETQYF
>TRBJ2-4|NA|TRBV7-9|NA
TGTGCCAGCAGTGACAATCGTGGGCGGAACATTCAGTACTTC
CASSDNRGRNIQYF
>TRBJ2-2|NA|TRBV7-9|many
TGTGCCAGCAGCTTCAATAGCTGGGACACCGGGGAGCTGTTTTTT
CASSFNSWDTGELFF